The 12 T cell receptor beta chains below come from one sample, sequenced in a study of blood T cells in healthy people across ages. A J-beta primer mix and a sample-barcoded 5' primer were used in a second PCR of about 7 to 12 cycles. TCRdb re-called the 5' RACE reads through MiXCR, storing one row per CDR3 protein. Of 1.5 million to 2 million distinct CDR3 sequences in the sample, roughly two fifths are singletons; the top ten hold roughly 23%. The sequencing input was blood. The source is a human donor in good health.

This clonotype has a handful of counts. The chain uses TRBV6-5 and TRBJ2-7; the D call may be TRBD1 or TRBD2 (6 bases each). Germline assignment: CDR1 MNHEY and CDR2 SVGAGI. The ends were cut back, 7 bases at V and 7 bases at J, with 26 bases in the middle. This CDR3 has 16 residues. Here the CDR3 reads CASTPPVGGPYKEQYF. The CDR3 coding sequence is TGTGCCAGCACCCCACCGGTGGGGGGCCCCTATAAGGAGCAGTACTTC.

This sequence joins TRBV12-3 or TRBV12-4 and TRBJ1-2, with a possible D match to TRBD1 (6 bases). This CDR3 contains 13 residues. The ends were cut back, 7 bases at V and 6 bases at J, with 15 bases in the middle. This CDR3 is CASTPRWGHGYTF. CDR3 coding DNA: TGTGCCAGCACCCCCAGGTGGGGGCATGGCTACACCTTC.

The genes are TRBV25-1 and TRBJ2-1; D uncertain. V shed 0 bases and J shed 0 bases, with 12 bases lying between them. The CDR3 is 17 amino acids. CDR1 and CDR2 (germline): MGHDK, SYGVNS. CDR3 coding DNA: TGTGCCAGCAGTGAATATTCAGCGACGAGCTCCTACAATGAGCAGTTCTTC. Residues: CASSEYSATSSYNEQFF. The variable domain in full, with the rest retrieved from reference TRBV25-1 and TRBJ2-1, is EADIYQTPRYLVIGTGKKITLECSQTMGHDKMYWYQQDPGMELHLIHYSYGVNSTEKGDLSSESTVSRIRTEHFPLTLESARPSHTSQYLCASSEYSATSSYNEQFFGPGTRLTVL.

The rearrangement uses TRBV6-5 and TRBJ1-2; a weak D match, TRBD1 (6 bases). CDR3 length: 19 residues. V lost 0 bases to trimming and J lost 5 bases, with 25 bases between them. In germline, CDR1 is MNHEY, CDR2 SVGAGI. The CDR3 region has the DNA TGTGCCAGCAGTTACTCGCCGCCCTTACAGGGACTGGTTGAGTATGGCTACACCTTC. It is translated as CASSYSPPLQGLVEYGYTF.

This chain uses TRBV11-1 with TRBJ1-1; 7 bases are a match to TRBD1. V gave up 2 bases and J gave up 0 bases; unmatched junction bases: 9. Germline values: CDR1 SGHAT, CDR2 FQDESV (reference sequence). CDR3 length: 17 residues. This chain's CDR3 is CASSLNGAQGVNTEAFF. DNA of the CDR3: TGTGCCAGCAGCTTAAACGGAGCGCAGGGGGTGAACACTGAAGCTTTCTTT.

This clonotype was observed a few times. This sequence joins TRBV5-5 and TRBJ1-1; D is uncertain. The germline V and J ends were trimmed by 2 bases and 3 bases, with 8 bases remaining between them. The germline CDR1 and CDR2 sequences are SGHKS and YYEKEE (reference sequence). There are 13 residues in the CDR3. The CDR3 DNA sequence: TGTGCCAGCAGCTTAGGAGTACACACTGAAGCTTTCTTT. As protein: CASSLGVHTEAFF.

The genes are TRBV29-1 and TRBJ2-1; 10 positions match TRBD1. This CDR3 spans 17 amino acids. V lost 5 bases to trimming and J lost 4 bases; unmatched junction nucleotides: 14. The germline gives CDR1 SQVTM, CDR2 ANQGSEA. CDR3 nucleotide sequence: TGCAGCGTTTTCTGGGGGACAGGGGAGACCCAGTACAATGAGCAGTTCTTC. Translation: CSVFWGTGETQYNEQFF.

V and J are TRBV7-2 and TRBJ2-3; the D gene could be TRBD1 or TRBD2 (6 bases each). CDR1 is SGHTA, CDR2 FQGNSA, per germline. The CDR3 has 15 amino acids. Trimming shortened V by 5 bases and J by 3 bases, and 15 bases separated the two germline ends. The CDR3 protein is CASSPNGGGTDTQYF. Here the CDR3 DNA reads TGTGCCAGCAGCCCCAATGGAGGGGGGACAGATACGCAGTATTTT.

The J gene is TRBJ1-1, the V gene TRBV29-1; TRBD1 might be the D (5 bases). V was clipped by 3 bases and J by 3 bases, with 14 bases between them. This CDR3 spans 14 amino acids. CDR1 and CDR2 from the germline V gene are SQVTM and ANQGSEA. The CDR3 reads CSVDPGRLDTEAFF. CDR3 nucleotide sequence: TGCAGCGTTGACCCGGGACGATTGGACACTGAAGCTTTCTTT.

The chain is built from TRBV7-2 and TRBJ2-7; 9 positions match TRBD2. Germline V gene lookup returns CDR1 SGHTA and CDR2 FQGNSA. V lost 3 bases to trimming and J lost 2 bases; unmatched junction nucleotides: 14. This CDR3 spans 18 amino acids. This chain's CDR3 is CASSFPRASGAMTYEQYF. CDR3 DNA: TGTGCCAGCAGCTTCCCCCGCGCTAGCGGGGCCATGACCTACGAGCAGTACTTC.

This clonotype showed up just a few times. The chain joins TRBV5-1 to TRBJ2-1, with a possible D match to TRBD1 (6 bases). Deletions cut 2 bases from V and 9 bases from J, with 15 bases between. The germline V gene has CDR1 SGHRS and CDR2 YFSETQ. The CDR3 is 14 residues long. The CDR3 region has the DNA TGCGCCAGCAGCTTCGGACAGTCCTGGGGTGAGCAGTTCTTC. Its protein is CASSFGQSWGEQFF.

A single count supports this clonotype. This likely comes from a read error, as the CDR3 has no conserved phenylalanine or tryptophan at its end. The chain recombines TRBV6-2 or TRBV6-3 with TRBJ2-5; a possible D gene is TRBD1 (6 bases). Germline V gene sequence: CDR1 MNHEY, CDR2 SVGEGT. The CDR3 is made up of 13 amino acids. The V end was cut by 8 bases, the J end by 2 bases, with 12 bases between. CDR3 coding DNA: TGTGCCAGCGGTAGGACAGAACAAGAGACCCAGTACTGC. Translated, it gives CASGRTEQETQYC.